Below, 24 T cell receptor beta chains from the same sample are listed, as sequenced in a study of T-cell reconstitution after alpha-beta-depleted transplantation in children. The TCRbeta library incorporated unique molecular identifiers. One entry per CDR3 protein, called by TCRdb with MiXCR from the PCR reads. The sample lists 300,000 to 350,000 distinct CDR3 sequences, about a sixth occurring once. Sequencing used PBMCs, mostly from graft donor cells, obtained 360 days after TCRalphabeta/CD19-depleted stem cell transplant. All receptors come from a male patient between 2 and 9 years old who had a stem cell transplant for acute lymphoblastic leukemia, so the T cells may come from the graft donor.

The chain couples TRBV27 to TRBJ2-2; D is unclear. Germline loops: CDR1 MNHEY, CDR2 SMNVEV (reference sequence). Trimming pared 7 bases from V and 6 bases from J, leaving 6 bases between. The CDR3 has 11 residues. This chain's CDR3 is CASTGAGELFF. The CDR3 DNA reads as TGTGCCAGCACGGGTGCCGGGGAGCTGTTTTTT.

V and J are TRBV11-1 and TRBJ2-1, with 10 bases that match TRBD2. There are 19 residues in the CDR3. V was clipped by 1 base and J by 4 bases; unmatched bases: 13. Germline V gives CDR1 SGHAT, CDR2 FQDESV (reference sequence). In DNA form, the CDR3 reads TGTGCCAGCAGCTTAGACCCTAGCGGGAGATTTGTTTCGTACAATGAGCAGTTCTTC. Translation gives CASSLDPSGRFVSYNEQFF.

The rearrangement joins TRBV5-1 to TRBJ2-3; TRBD2 matches at 10 bases. CDR1 and CDR2 from the germline V gene are SGHRS and YFSETQ. This CDR3 spans 16 amino acids. Trimming took 2 bases from V and 4 from J; bases not matched to a gene: 7. CDR3 in DNA: TGCGCCAGCAGCTTTACCGTGCTAGCGGGAGCAGATACGCAGTATTTT. Protein product: CASSFTVLAGADTQYF. The full variable domain, its missing parts supplied by reference TRBV5-1 and TRBJ2-3, is KAGVTQTPRYLIKTRGQQVTLSCSPISGHRSVSWYQQTPGQGLQFLFEYFSETQRNKGNFPGRFSGRQFSNSRSEMNVSTLELGDSALYLCASSFTVLAGADTQYFGPGTRLTVL.

The chain recombines TRBV7-3 with TRBJ1-6; D remains unclear. Trimming stripped 5 bases from V and 6 bases from J, with 8 bases between. The CDR3 consists of 13 residues. Looked up from germline, CDR1 is SGHTA and CDR2 is FQGTGA. CDR3 nucleotides: TGTGCCAGCAGCAAGACGGGTAATTCACCCCTCCACTTT. Its translation is CASSKTGNSPLHF.

The chain combines TRBV21-1 with TRBJ2-5. TRBV21-1 is a pseudogene locus. There are 14 residues in the CDR3. CDR3 sequence reads: CASSKVLWRETQYF. The CDR3 region has the DNA TGTGCCAGCAGCAAAGTTTTGTGGCGAGAGACCCAGTACTTC.

The gene calls are TRBV6-6 and TRBJ1-1; D ambiguous. This CDR3 comprises 12 residues. Trimming shortened V by 1 base and J by 5 bases, and 5 bases separated the two germline ends. Germline lookup yields CDR1 MNHNY and CDR2 SVGAGI (reference sequence). The CDR3 reads CASSYWITEAFF. In DNA form, the CDR3 reads TGTGCCAGCAGTTACTGGATAACTGAAGCTTTCTTT.

This clonotype was detected only once. The V gene is TRBV2, the J gene TRBJ2-1; TRBD1 agrees at 9 bases. Germline assignment: CDR1 SNHLY and CDR2 FYNNEI. The CDR3 runs to 15 residues. The V and J ends lost 6 bases and 4 bases, in that order; junction bases with no gene match: 7. The CDR3 here is CASRPIGTGYNEQFF. The CDR3 nucleotides read TGTGCCAGCAGACCCATCGGGACAGGGTACAATGAGCAGTTCTTC.

This clonotype was seen at least ten times. The V and J genes are TRBV12-3 or TRBV12-4 and TRBJ1-1; weak D call: TRBD1 (5 bases). V lost 6 bases to trimming and J lost 5 bases, with 25 bases between them. The CDR3 sequence is 17 residues long. This chain's CDR3 is CASSAWGVLGFWTEAFF. CDR3 nucleotide sequence: TGTGCCAGCAGCGCGTGGGGGGTTCTTGGGTTTTGGACTGAAGCTTTCTTT.

This clonotype was seen a handful of times. This chain connects TRBV10-3 to TRBJ2-1; D is perhaps TRBD1 or TRBD2 (5 bases each). V lost 6 bases, J lost 6 bases, and 12 bases lay in between. The CDR3 runs 13 residues. CDR1 is ENHRY, CDR2 SYGVKD, per germline. The CDR3 sequence is CAIRGEWGNEQFF. The CDR3 DNA reads as TGTGCCATCAGGGGGGAGTGGGGCAATGAGCAGTTCTTC.

The chain couples TRBV12-3 or TRBV12-4 to TRBJ2-1, with a possible D match to TRBD2 (5 bases). The V and J ends lost 7 bases and 5 bases respectively, with 18 bases between them. This CDR3 contains 15 residues. CDR3 sequence (DNA): TGTGCCAGCACCCTTTCGGTTGTAGCGAACAATGAGCAGTTCTTC. Residues: CASTLSVVANNEQFF.

The rearrangement links TRBV5-1 to TRBJ2-5, with D possibly matching TRBD2 (5 bases). The ends were cut back, 0 bases at V and 0 bases at J, with 9 bases in the middle. Germline lookup yields CDR1 SGHRS and CDR2 YFSETQ. CDR3 size: 15 residues. CDR3 residues: CASSLAIANQETQYF. In DNA form, the CDR3 reads TGCGCCAGCAGCTTGGCCATAGCGAACCAAGAGACCCAGTACTTC.

The CDR3 loop is CASSPGHGELFF. The CDR3 region has the DNA TGTGCCAGCAGCCCGGGACACGGGGAGCTGTTTTTT. This rearrangement joins TRBV6-5 to TRBJ2-2, with D perhaps TRBD1 (6 bases). There are 12 residues in the CDR3. From germline, CDR1 is MNHEY and CDR2 SVGAGI. V was trimmed by 6 bases and J by 7 bases, leaving 9 bases between them.

The J gene is TRBJ2-7, the V gene TRBV29-1, with 9 bases that match TRBD1. The CDR3 runs 15 residues. The trim removed 4 bases at V and 5 bases at J, leaving 12 bases unmatched. CDR1 and CDR2 (germline): SQVTM, ANQGSEA. CDR3 loop: CSVVPPGTGFDEQYF. CDR3 in DNA: TGCAGCGTTGTGCCCCCCGGGACAGGGTTCGACGAGCAGTACTTC.

About this clonotype: Sequence at one end of the junction differs from germline and may be a read error. V and J are TRBV7-7 and TRBJ2-1, with TRBD2 identical over 14 bases. Germline V gene sequence: CDR1 SSHAT, CDR2 FNYEAQ (reference sequence). The length of the CDR3 is 18 residues. DNA of the CDR3: TGTGCTAGCAGCCCAGATCCTCCGGGACTAGCGGGAGACAATGAGCAGTTCTTC. Translating gives CASSPDPPGLAGDNEQFF.

The V call is TRBV18, the J call TRBJ2-1, with no clear D. Trimming left V 6 bases short and J 8 bases short, with 11 bases between. Germline CDR1 is KGHSH and CDR2 is LQKENI. The CDR3 spans 12 residues. The DNA of the CDR3 is TGTGCCAGCTCGGTTACCGGCGATGAGCAGTTCTTC. It translates to CASSVTGDEQFF.

This clonotype was seen repeatedly, ten times or more. The V gene is TRBV12-3 or TRBV12-4, the J gene TRBJ2-2; 7 bases fit TRBD1. The length of the CDR3 is 16 residues. V lost 6 bases to trimming and J lost 2 bases; unmatched junction nucleotides: 9. CDR3 region: CASSPRQGANTGELFF. The CDR3, as DNA: TGTGCCAGCAGCCCCAGACAGGGTGCAAACACCGGGGAGCTGTTTTTT.

This clonotype was detected ten times or more. The CDR3 region is CASSLWGGAGEKLFF. CDR3 sequence (DNA): TGTGCCAGCAGCTTATGGGGGGGCGCCGGCGAAAAACTGTTTTTT. The gene calls are TRBV7-2 and TRBJ1-4, with D possibly matching TRBD1 (6 bases). The germline CDR1 and CDR2 sequences are SGHTA and FQGNSA. V was shortened by 2 bases and J by 8 bases, with 15 bases between the two germline ends. The CDR3 runs to 15 residues.

The table lists this clonotype with a few counts. The V gene is TRBV4-3, the J gene TRBJ2-2; 7 bases are shared with TRBD2. CDR1 and CDR2 (germline): LGHNA, YSLEER. The CDR3 is 15 amino acids. With 4 bases clipped from V and 6 bases from J, the junction kept 8 bases outside the gene matches. The CDR3 region is CASSPGLTKAGELFF. CDR3 nucleotide sequence: TGCGCCAGCAGCCCGGGACTAACCAAGGCCGGGGAGCTGTTTTTT.

This clonotype was seen a few times. This rearrangement joins TRBV5-1 to TRBJ2-1, with a tentative D call TRBD2 (6 bases). Germline CDR1 reads SGHRS; CDR2 reads YFSETQ. V lost 0 bases, J lost 6 bases, and 13 bases lay in between. The CDR3 totals 15 residues. The CDR3 here is CASSLEASVSNEQFF. The DNA for the CDR3 is TGCGCCAGCAGCTTGGAGGCTAGCGTAAGCAATGAGCAGTTCTTC.

Ten or more counts support this clonotype. The CDR3 sequence is CATSRDGQGMNTGELFF. The CDR3 DNA reads TGTGCCACCAGCAGAGATGGACAGGGAATGAACACCGGGGAGCTGTTTTTT. The gene calls are TRBV15 and TRBJ2-2; 8 bases are a match to TRBD1. This CDR3 contains 17 residues. V gave up 0 bases and J gave up 1 base; unmatched junction bases: 4. Germline CDR1 is LNHNV and CDR2 is YYDKDF (reference sequence).

In this sample, this clonotype turned up a few times. This chain uses TRBV10-3 with TRBJ1-1; D gene unclear. In germline, CDR1 is ENHRY, CDR2 SYGVKD. The CDR3 has 13 amino acids. V was shortened by 7 bases and J by 1 base, with 10 bases between the two germline ends. CDR3 coding DNA: TGTGCCATCATGAAAGGGCGGAACACTGAAGCTTTCTTT. Its protein product is CAIMKGRNTEAFF.

The chain combines TRBV5-4 with TRBJ2-3; TRBD2 agrees at 9 bases. CDR3 size: 17 residues. V shed 6 bases, J shed 4 bases, and the junction held 15 bases outside the gene matches. Germline loops: CDR1 SGHNT, CDR2 YYREEE (reference sequence). The CDR3 DNA follows: TGTGCCAGCACCCCCCCCACGGCGGGAGGGCCTCCAGATACGCAGTATTTT. Translating it yields CASTPPTAGGPPDTQYF.

In this sample, this clonotype turned up a few times. This rearrangement joins TRBV5-6 to TRBJ2-5; possibly TRBD1 for D (5 bases). CDR1 and CDR2 from the germline V gene are SGHDT and YYEEEE. The V end lost 0 bases, the J end lost 6 bases, and 21 bases lay between the germline ends. The CDR3 consists of 17 residues. Written as DNA, the CDR3 is TGTGCCAGCAGCTTGGGACAGCCTCCGTTTTCTTCGAAGACCCAGTACTTC. This gives the protein CASSLGQPPFSSKTQYF.

This chain joins TRBV4-3 and TRBJ2-5; 11 bases agree with TRBD2. This CDR3 comprises 18 residues. The J segment lost 5 bases and the V segment lost 0 bases, leaving 11 bases of the junction unmatched. CDR1 is LGHNA, CDR2 YSLEER, per germline. CDR3 sequence: CASSQDELAGVSGETQYF. CDR3 sequence (DNA): TGCGCCAGCAGCCAAGATGAACTAGCGGGAGTAAGCGGGGAGACCCAGTACTTC.